Shown below are 10 T cell receptor beta chains from a single sample sequenced in a study of cytomegalovirus exposure and HLA in healthy donors. Vbeta (60) and Jbeta (13) primers were used in the PCR. Assay: immunoSEQ multiplex PCR; the TCRdb copy retains only in-frame clones and omits some. This sample has 200,000 or so clones, with approximately 82% found just once. Material: PBMCs. The receptors were gathered from a man aged 18 to 30 in good health and CMV-seronegative.

The gene calls are TRBV9 and TRBJ2-1; 7 bases map to TRBD2. CDR3 size: 15 residues. In germline, CDR1 is SGDLS, CDR2 YYNGEE. The V gene end was trimmed by 0 bases and the J gene end by 4 bases; junction bases not matched to a gene: 4. The CDR3 reads CASSVGTRDYNEQFF. The DNA for the CDR3 is TGTGCCAGCAGCGTAGGGACTAGGGATTACAATGAGCAGTTCTTC.

This clone came up a few times. The V gene is TRBV5-6, the J gene TRBJ2-5; the match to TRBD1 covers 7 bases. V shed 4 bases and J 1 base; nucleotides not matched to a gene: 4. Germline CDR1 reads SGHDT; CDR2 reads YYEEEE. The CDR3 sequence is 14 residues long. The CDR3 spells CASSPRGTQETQYF. CDR3 bases: TGTGCCAGCAGCCCCAGGGGGACCCAAGAGACCCAGTACTTC.

The chain joins TRBV7-9 to TRBJ2-5, with D perhaps matching TRBD2 (6 bases). Germline assignment: CDR1 SEHNR and CDR2 FQNEAQ (reference sequence). The CDR3 contains 16 residues. V was cut by 5 bases and J by 7 bases, with 23 bases left in between. CDR3 region: CASSQRVGGNKVTQYF. The CDR3 DNA is TGTGCCAGCAGCCAAAGAGTGGGCGGGAACAAGGTGACCCAGTACTTC.

The chain links TRBV19 to TRBJ2-1; weak D call: TRBD2 (6 bases). CDR3 length: 18 amino acids. V was trimmed by 0 bases and J by 2 bases, leaving 17 bases between them. Germline CDR1 is LNHDA and CDR2 is SQIVND (reference sequence). In DNA, the CDR3 is TGTGCCAGTAGTATAGATCTAGGTAGCGGAGGACCCTACAATGAGCAGTTCTTC. Residues: CASSIDLGSGGPYNEQFF. The full variable domain, completed using reference TRBV19 and TRBJ2-1, is DGGITQSPKYLFRKEGQNVTLSCEQNLNHDAMYWYRQDPGQGLRLIYYSQIVNDFQKGDIAEGYSVSREKKESFPLTVTSAQKNPTAFYLCASSIDLGSGGPYNEQFFGPGTRLTVL.

The genes are TRBV5-1 and TRBJ1-6, with 10 bases identical to TRBD1. The length of the CDR3 is 14 residues. V dropped 4 bases and J dropped 8; count of bases not matched to a gene: 3. Germline lookup yields CDR1 SGHRS and CDR2 YFSETQ. CDR3 DNA: TGCGCCAGCAGCCGGGACAGGGGATATTCACCCCTCCACTTT. Its translation: CASSRDRGYSPLHF. Drawing the rest from reference TRBV5-1 and TRBJ1-6, the complete variable domain is KAGVTQTPRYLIKTRGQQVTLSCSPISGHRSVSWYQQTPGQGLQFLFEYFSETQRNKGNFPGRFSGRQFSNSRSEMNVSTLELGDSALYLCASSRDRGYSPLHFGNGTRLTVT.

V usage is TRBV6-1 and J usage is TRBJ1-5; 7 bases agree with TRBD1. Trimming at V came to 7 bases and at J to 2 bases, leaving 5 bases not matched to a gene. The germline V gene has CDR1 MNHNS and CDR2 SASEGT. The length of the CDR3 is 14 residues. The chain's CDR3 is CASNQGVGNQPQHF. The CDR3 DNA reads TGTGCCAGCAATCAGGGGGTTGGCAATCAGCCCCAGCATTTT.

The table lists this clone with a count of one. The chain couples TRBV5-1 to TRBJ1-1; the D is unclear. Germline V gene sequence: CDR1 SGHRS, CDR2 YFSETQ. The CDR3 is made up of 14 amino acids. Between the trimmed V and J ends, which lost 0 bases and 2 bases, there was a span of 8 bases. CDR3 nucleotides: TGCGCCAGCAGCTTGGTGGAGCCTAACACTGAAGCTTTCTTT. This translates into CASSLVEPNTEAFF.

This clone was observed a handful of times. This chain connects TRBV5-1 to TRBJ1-2, with D uncertain. Between the trimmed V and J ends, which lost 3 bases and 3 bases, there was a span of 6 bases. The V gene's germline CDR1 is SGHRS and CDR2 YFSETQ. CDR3 length: 12 amino acids. CDR3 region: CASSSQDYGYTF. CDR3 DNA sequence: TGCGCCAGCAGCTCCCAGGACTATGGCTACACCTTC.

This clone was counted a single time. V is TRBV7-2 and J is TRBJ2-3, with 11 bases lining up with TRBD2. Looked up from germline, CDR1 is SGHTA and CDR2 is FQGNSA. The ends lost 1 base at V and 9 bases at J; junction bases unmatched: 9. The length of the CDR3 is 16 residues. Written as DNA, the CDR3 is TGTGCCAGCAGCTTAGTTTTAGCGGGAGGGCCTAAAACGCAGTATTTT. Translating gives CASSLVLAGGPKTQYF.

This chain joins TRBV27 and TRBJ1-5, with TRBD1 as a possible D gene (6 bases). Looked up from germline, CDR1 is MNHEY and CDR2 is SMNVEV (reference sequence). This CDR3 spans 15 amino acids. V was cut by 5 bases and J by 3 bases, with 14 bases left in between. CDR3 in DNA: TGTGCCAGCAGTGCCCAAGACAGGCCCAATCAGCCCCAGCATTTT. Its protein is CASSAQDRPNQPQHF.